This section outlines one T cell receptor beta chain sequence together with its context. The data originate from a study of blood T cell repertoires in COVID-19. As for the study in general: COVID-19 samples from acute and convalescent phases originated in the United States, Italy and Spain. PBMCs, B-cell-depleted T cells, or T cells provided the cDNA or gDNA that made up the material.

Participant ages covered about 18 to 100 years across some 25 US areas. Trimming removed 7 bases from V and 4 bases from J, with 13 bases in between. The CDR3 sequence is 14 residues long. Germline V gives CDR1 LNHDA, CDR2 SQIVND (reference sequence). Source study methods: Amplification of reference gene primers provided the estimated nucleated cell counts. This table comes from immunoSEQ multiplex PCR, and its TCRdb copy is limited to in-frame clones, with some not included. That table furnishes V, J and clone size, whereas the DNA furnished D and trimming. The sample gives 150,000 or so clones, approximately 82% of which show up once; about 4% is in the top ten.

This TCR was sampled from a woman aged 45-65 years in a cohort exposed to, infected with or recovered from COVID-19 (not recorded which). The sequencing input was PBMCs or T cells enriched from blood (not recorded which). The chain employs TRBV19 and TRBJ2-2, with D possibly TRBD1 on 6 matching bases. Here the CDR3 DNA reads TGTGCCAGTACGGCAGGGGCTATCACCGGGGAGCTGTTTTTT. Translating gives CASTAGAITGELFF.